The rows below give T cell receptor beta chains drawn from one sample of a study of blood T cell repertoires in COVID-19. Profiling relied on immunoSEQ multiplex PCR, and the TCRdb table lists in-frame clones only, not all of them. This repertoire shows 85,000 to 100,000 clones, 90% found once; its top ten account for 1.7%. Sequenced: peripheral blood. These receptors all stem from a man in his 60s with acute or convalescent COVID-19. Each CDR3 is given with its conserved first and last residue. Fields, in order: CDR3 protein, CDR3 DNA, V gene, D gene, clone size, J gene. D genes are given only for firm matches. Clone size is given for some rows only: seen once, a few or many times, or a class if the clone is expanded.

CATDRFSGANVLTF TGTGCCACCGACAGGTTCTCTGGGGCCAACGTCCTGACTTTC TRBV11-2 . . TRBJ2-6
CASSLGQGEPQHF TGCGCCAGCAGCTTGGGACAGGGGGAGCCCCAGCATTTT TRBV5-1 TRBD1 . TRBJ1-5
CSADRETLYGYTF TGCAGCGCGGACAGGGAGACCCTGTATGGCTACACCTTC TRBV29-1 TRBD1 once TRBJ1-2
CSASSGNTIYF TGCAGTGCCTCCTCTGGAAACACCATATATTTT TRBV20-1 . . TRBJ1-3
CASREYEQYF TGTGCCAGCCGGGAGTACGAGCAGTACTTC TRBV2 . . TRBJ2-7
CASSHRTGTNTGELFF TGCGCCAGCAGCCACCGGACAGGGACGAACACCGGGGAGCTGTTTTTT TRBV5-1 TRBD1 . TRBJ2-2
CASRDRVYEQYF TGTGCCAGCCGGGACAGAGTCTACGAGCAGTACTTC TRBV19 TRBD1 . TRBJ2-7
CSVSLVMTDTQYF TGCAGCGTCTCACTAGTAATGACAGATACGCAGTATTTT TRBV29-1 . . TRBJ2-3
CSASPRGGSYNEQFF TGCAGTGCTAGTCCCCGGGGGGGCTCCTACAATGAGCAGTTCTTC TRBV20-1 TRBD2 . TRBJ2-1
CASSSSLILPRNQPQHF TGTGCCAGCAGTTCCAGCCTAATCCTACCTAGGAATCAGCCCCAGCATTTT TRBV28 . once TRBJ1-5
CASSQGSGQLNTEAFF TGTGCCAGCAGCCAAGGGTCCGGACAGCTGAACACTGAAGCTTTCTTT TRBV4-2 . . TRBJ1-1
CASSRTGLGANEKLFF TGTGCCAGTAGCCGGACAGGGCTCGGGGCTAATGAAAAACTGTTTTTT TRBV19 TRBD1 few TRBJ1-4
CASRSRQGTGNTIYF TGTGCCAGCAGGAGCCGACAGGGAACTGGAAACACCATATATTTT TRBV2 TRBD1 . TRBJ1-3
CASSPPNLNTEAFF TGTGCCAGCTCACCACCGAACTTGAACACTGAAGCTTTCTTT TRBV18 . . TRBJ1-1
CASSDLTGTGPKELFF TGTGCCAGCAGCGACCTAACCGGGACAGGGCCAAAGGAACTGTTTTTT TRBV2 TRBD1 few TRBJ1-4
CASSGQGLGTGELFF TGTGCCAGCAGTGGACAGGGGTTGGGAACCGGGGAGCTGTTTTTT TRBV6-4 TRBD1 . TRBJ2-2
CASSFPGQGSNEQFF TGTGCCAGCAGCTTTCCGGGACAGGGAAGCAATGAGCAGTTCTTC TRBV5-4 TRBD1 . TRBJ2-1
CASSPRRGAGNTIYF TGTGCCAGCTCACCACGCCGGGGGGCTGGAAACACCATATATTTT TRBV18 . . TRBJ1-3
CASSAQTGTGDEKLFF TGTGCCAGCAGTGCGCAAACCGGGACAGGGGATGAAAAACTGTTTTTT TRBV6-2/TRBV6-3 TRBD1 . TRBJ1-4
CASSSQGATNEKLFF TGTGCCAGCAGCTCACAGGGGGCAACTAATGAAAAACTGTTTTTT TRBV7-2 TRBD1 . TRBJ1-4
CASRDRDEKLFF TGTGCCAGCCGGGACAGGGATGAAAAACTGTTTTTT TRBV2 TRBD1 . TRBJ1-4
CASSLEGTGGGSPLHF TGCGCCAGCAGCTTGGAAGGTACAGGGGGAGGTTCACCCCTCCACTTT TRBV5-1 TRBD1 . TRBJ1-6
CAGDWGAGTEAFF TGTGCCGGCGACTGGGGCGCCGGCACTGAAGCTTTCTTT TRBV6-6 . . TRBJ1-1
CASSSLGGPRNNEQFF TGTGCCAGCAGTTCACTCGGGGGGCCCAGGAACAATGAGCAGTTCTTC TRBV27 . . TRBJ2-1
CAAGRNTEAFF TGTGCGGCAGGGCGGAACACTGAAGCTTTCTTT TRBV25-1 . few TRBJ1-1
CSVGGLAGPFDEQFF TGCAGCGTTGGAGGCCTAGCGGGGCCTTTCGATGAGCAGTTCTTC TRBV29-1 TRBD2 . TRBJ2-1
CASSPGQQNSPLHF TGCGCCAGCAGCCCGGGACAGCAGAATTCACCCCTCCACTTT TRBV4-1 TRBD1 . TRBJ1-6
CASSQDRQGGNTIYF TGCGCCAGCAGCCAAGATCGGCAGGGGGGAAACACCATATATTTT TRBV4-1 . . TRBJ1-3
CASSFRGGTTQYF TGTGCCAGCAGTTTCCGCGGGGGTACCACCCAGTACTTC TRBV27 TRBD2 once TRBJ2-5
CASSSSRGQPQHF TGTGCCAGCAGCTCTTCCCGGGGGCAGCCCCAGCATTTT TRBV27 . . TRBJ1-5
CASSEMGQGYGYTF TGTGCCAGCAGTGAAATGGGACAGGGCTATGGCTACACCTTC TRBV11-2 TRBD1 . TRBJ1-2
CASSLFLNEKLFF TGTGCCAGCAGCTTATTCCTCAATGAAAAACTGTTTTTT TRBV7-2 . . TRBJ1-4
CASTTGYLATGELFF TGTGCCAGCACCACAGGGTATCTAGCCACCGGGGAGCTGTTTTTT TRBV6-5 . . TRBJ2-2
CASSLVPSTEAFF TGCGCCAGCAGCCTGGTTCCCTCCACTGAAGCTTTCTTT TRBV5-1 . once TRBJ1-1
CASSTLRQGDYGYTF TGTGCCAGCAGTACCCTCCGGCAGGGCGACTATGGCTACACCTTC TRBV6-1 . once TRBJ1-2
CASSLGGAGRAFF TGCGCCAGCAGCTTAGGGGGCGCCGGGAGAGCTTTCTTT TRBV5-1 TRBD1 . TRBJ1-1
CASSPGQGVQNYGYTF TGTGCCAGCAGCCCGGGACAGGGAGTCCAAAACTATGGCTACACCTTC TRBV11-2 TRBD1 . TRBJ1-2
CASSPSGGMGYGYTF TGTGCCAGCAGCCCGAGCGGGGGTATGGGCTATGGCTACACCTTC TRBV11-2 . . TRBJ1-2
CATSDSGRANVLTF TGTGCCACCAGTGACTCAGGGCGGGCCAACGTCCTGACTTTC TRBV24-1 . . TRBJ2-6
CAAGQGQETQYF TGTGCCGCAGGACAGGGTCAAGAGACCCAGTACTTC TRBV10-3 TRBD1 . TRBJ2-5
CASSLTGARNQPQHF TGTGCCAGCAGCCTCACAGGGGCCCGCAATCAGCCCCAGCATTTT TRBV9 TRBD1 . TRBJ1-5
CASSAGTTYGYTF TGTGCCAGCTCGGCCGGGACAACCTATGGCTACACCTTC TRBV18 . . TRBJ1-2
CASTLEPRGNYGYTF TGTGCCAGCACCCTAGAACCTAGGGGTAACTATGGCTACACCTTC TRBV6-5 . . TRBJ1-2
CAWRTGWVTEAFF TGTGCCTGGAGAACAGGGTGGGTCACTGAAGCTTTCTTT TRBV30 . . TRBJ1-1
CASSELEAGGGQPQHF TGTGCCAGCAGTGAATTAGAGGCTGGGGGGGGTCAGCCCCAGCATTTT TRBV6-1 . . TRBJ1-5
CASSQDTVQEQFF TGTGCCAGCAGCCAGGATACAGTGCAAGAGCAGTTCTTC TRBV3-1/TRBV3-2 . . TRBJ2-1
CASSLSQMNYGYTF TGTGCCAGCAGTTTGTCGCAGATGAACTATGGCTACACCTTC TRBV27 . . TRBJ1-2
CASSLPIPGQGAIGEYTGELFF TGCGCCAGCAGCTTGCCTATTCCGGGACAGGGGGCGATCGGGGAGTACACCGGGGAGCTGTTTTTT TRBV5-1 TRBD1 . TRBJ2-2
CSVGRGNEQFF TGCAGCGTCGGAAGGGGTAATGAGCAGTTCTTC TRBV29-1 . . TRBJ2-1
CASTRQGTYGYTF TGTGCCAGCACCAGACAGGGAACCTATGGCTACACCTTC TRBV27 TRBD1 . TRBJ1-2
CASSFRDRPFYEQYF TGTGCCAGCAGCTTTCGGGACAGGCCCTTCTACGAGCAGTACTTC TRBV5-6 TRBD1 . TRBJ2-7